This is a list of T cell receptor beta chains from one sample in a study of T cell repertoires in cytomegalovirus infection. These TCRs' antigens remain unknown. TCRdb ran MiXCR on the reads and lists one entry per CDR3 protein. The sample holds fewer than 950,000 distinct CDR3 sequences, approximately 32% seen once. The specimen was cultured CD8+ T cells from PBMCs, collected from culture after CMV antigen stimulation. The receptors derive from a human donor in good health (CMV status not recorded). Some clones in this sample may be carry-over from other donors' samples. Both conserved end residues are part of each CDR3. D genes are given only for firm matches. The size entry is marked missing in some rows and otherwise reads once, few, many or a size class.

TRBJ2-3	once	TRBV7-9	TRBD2	TGTGCCAGCAGCCCCCCCGGACTAGCGGGGGGGAATACGCAGTATTTT	CASSPPGLAGGNTQYF
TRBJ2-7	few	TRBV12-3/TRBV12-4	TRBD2	TGTGCCAGCAGTCAGGGACTACGCGGCTACGAGCAGTACTTC	CASSQGLRGYEQYF
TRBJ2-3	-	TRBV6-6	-	TGTGCCAGCAGACACGGTCGGGGCGGGTCCACAGATACGCAGTATTTT	CASRHGRGGSTDTQYF
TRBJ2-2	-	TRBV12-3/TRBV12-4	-	TGTGCCAGCAGTTTAGAAGAAGTGAACACCGGGGAGCTGTTTTTT	CASSLEEVNTGELFF
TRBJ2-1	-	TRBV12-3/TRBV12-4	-	TGTGCCAGCAGGGGGAAGCATTCGAATGAGCAGTTCTTC	CASRGKHSNEQFF
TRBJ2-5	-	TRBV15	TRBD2	TGTGCCACCAGCAGAGTAAGACTAGCGGGGGGTGCCCAAGAGACCCAGTACTTC	CATSRVRLAGGAQETQYF
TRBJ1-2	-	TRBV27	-	TGTGCCAGCAGCCCCTACAGGGAAGCTGGCTACACCTTC	CASSPYREAGYTF
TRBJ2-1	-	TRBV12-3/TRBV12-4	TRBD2	TGTGCCAGCAGTTTAGCGTCGGGGGGGCCATTTGAGCAGTTCTTC	CASSLASGGPFEQFF
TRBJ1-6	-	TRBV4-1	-	TGCGCCAGCAGCCAAGAAGCGGGCACTAATTCACCCCTCCACTTT	CASSQEAGTNSPLHF
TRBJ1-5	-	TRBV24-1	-	TGTGCCACCAGTGAGGCACTTAGCAATCAGCCCCAGCATTTT	CATSEALSNQPQHF
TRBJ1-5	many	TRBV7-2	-	TGTGCCAGCAGCTTACTTCCAGGTTATAGCAATCAGCCCCAGCATTTT	CASSLLPGYSNQPQHF
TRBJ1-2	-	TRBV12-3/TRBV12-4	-	TGTGCCAGCAGTTTGAGCCTTGTAGATGGCTACACCTTC	CASSLSLVDGYTF
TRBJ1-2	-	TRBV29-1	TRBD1	TGCAGCGTTGAGAGAGACAGGGAATGGTACTACACCTTC	CSVERDREWYYTF
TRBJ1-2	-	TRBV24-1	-	TGTGCCACCAGTGATCTATTCGGGAGTGGCTACACCTTC	CATSDLFGSGYTF
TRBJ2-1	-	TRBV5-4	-	TGTGCCAGCAGCTTGGGTAGCAAGGGATCAAATGAGCAGTTCTTC	CASSLGSKGSNEQFF
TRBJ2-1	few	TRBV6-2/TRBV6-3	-	TGTGCCAGCAGTTACTCCAGCACAAGCTCCTACAATGAGCAGTTCTTC	CASSYSSTSSYNEQFF
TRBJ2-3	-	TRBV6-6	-	TGTGCCAGCACTCACCCCTCCCGCACAGATACGCAGTATTTT	CASTHPSRTDTQYF
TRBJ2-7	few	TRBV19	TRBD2	TGTGCCTGCGGGGAGGCTAGCGGGGATTACGAGCAGTACTTC	CACGEASGDYEQYF
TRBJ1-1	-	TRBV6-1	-	TGTGCCAGCAACTTTCCCCCGAGGAGGAACACTGAAGCTTTCTTT	CASNFPPRRNTEAFF
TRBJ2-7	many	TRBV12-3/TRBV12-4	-	TGTGCCAGCAGTTTTCTCCAGAGGGGGACCTACGAGCAGTACTTC	CASSFLQRGTYEQYF
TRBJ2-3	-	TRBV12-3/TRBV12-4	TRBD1	TGTGCCAGCAGGCGACAGGGTCATCTGGCAGCTACGCAGTATTTT	CASRRQGHLAATQYF
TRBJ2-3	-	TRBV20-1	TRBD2	TGCAGTGCCATACTACTTAGCGGGGTCCTCACAGATACGCAGTATTTT	CSAILLSGVLTDTQYF
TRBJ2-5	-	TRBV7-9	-	TGTGCCAGCAGCTTAGTTGTAGGCAACGAAGAGACCCAGTACTTC	CASSLVVGNEETQYF
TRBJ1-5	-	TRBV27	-	TGTGCCAGCAGTTTAGTTTACACCTCCAATCAGCCCCAGCATTTT	CASSLVYTSNQPQHF
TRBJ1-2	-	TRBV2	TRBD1	TGTGCCAGCTTGATGGGACAGACCACTATCTCCTATTATGGCTACACCTTC	CASLMGQTTISYYGYTF
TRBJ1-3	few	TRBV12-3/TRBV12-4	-	TGTGCCAGCAGTTTAGGGGACTGGGGCTCTGGAAACACCATATATTTT	CASSLGDWGSGNTIYF
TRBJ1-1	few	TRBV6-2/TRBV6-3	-	TGTGCCAGCAGAGGGTATCCCAGGGAAGCTTTCTTT	CASRGYPREAFF
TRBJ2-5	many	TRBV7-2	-	TGTGCCAGCAGCCCGTGGACTTACCAAGAGACCCAGTACTTC	CASSPWTYQETQYF
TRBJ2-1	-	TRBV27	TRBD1	TGTGCCAGCAGTTGGACAGGGGGCACTGAGCAGTTCTTC	CASSWTGGTEQFF
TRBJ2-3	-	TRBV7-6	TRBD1	TGTGCCAGCAGCGGGGGACAGGAATTACGCGGGGACAGCACAGATACGCAGTATTTT	CASSGGQELRGDSTDTQYF
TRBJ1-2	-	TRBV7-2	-	TGTGCCAGCAGCTTAGTTTCTTTTCCAGAGCACTATGGCTACACCTTC	CASSLVSFPEHYGYTF
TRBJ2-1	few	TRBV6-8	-	TGTGCCAGCAGTTACGGGCTCCCGGGAAGCTCCTACAATGAGCAGTTCTTC	CASSYGLPGSSYNEQFF
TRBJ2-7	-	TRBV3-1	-	TGTGCCAGCAGCGTCCCAGGGGCAGGGGACTACGAGCAGTACTTC	CASSVPGAGDYEQYF
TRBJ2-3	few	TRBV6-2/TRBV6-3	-	TGTGCCAGCAGCTCCATTAGGAATGCAGATACGCAGTATTTT	CASSSIRNADTQYF
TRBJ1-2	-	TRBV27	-	TGTGCCAGCAGTGAGGACAGTGTCTATGGCTACACCTTC	CASSEDSVYGYTF
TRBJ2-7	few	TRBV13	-	TGTGCCAGCAGCTTTCAAGGGGGGGGGTACGCGCAGTACTTC	CASSFQGGGYAQYF
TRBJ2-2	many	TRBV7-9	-	TGTGCCAGCACCTTCCCCACGAGGATGGACACCGGGGAGCTGTTTTTT	CASTFPTRMDTGELFF
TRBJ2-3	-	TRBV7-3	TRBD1	TGTGCCAGCAGCTCGCCGGGACAGAACACAGATACGCAGTATTTT	CASSSPGQNTDTQYF
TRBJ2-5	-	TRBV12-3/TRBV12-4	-	TGTGCCAGCAGTCCTGGACCATTGCGGGAGACCCAGTACTTC	CASSPGPLRETQYF
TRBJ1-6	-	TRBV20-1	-	TGCAGTGCTACAACCCCTTCTAACCCGAGCTCCTATAATTCACCCCTCCACTTT	CSATTPSNPSSYNSPLHF
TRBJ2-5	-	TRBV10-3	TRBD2	TGTGCCACTATGGGACTAGCGGGGGGTAGGTCGGAGACCCAGTACTTC	CATMGLAGGRSETQYF
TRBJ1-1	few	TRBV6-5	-	TGTGCCAGCAGTTCCCGGGACACAATGAACACTGAAGCTTTCTTT	CASSSRDTMNTEAFF
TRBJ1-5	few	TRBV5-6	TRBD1	TGTGCCAGCAGACACGGACAGGGGGCACCCTTAGGCAATCAGCCCCAGCATTTT	CASRHGQGAPLGNQPQHF
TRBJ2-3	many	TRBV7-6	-	TGTGCCAGCAGCTCCGGGGACTTTCACACAGATACGCAGTATTTT	CASSSGDFHTDTQYF
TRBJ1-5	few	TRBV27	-	TGTGCCAGCAGACAATATCAGGGGAGCAATCAGCCCCAGCATTTT	CASRQYQGSNQPQHF
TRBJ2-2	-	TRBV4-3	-	TGCGCCAGCAGCCAAGATTTTGGAGGGGTCGGGGAGCTGTTTTTT	CASSQDFGGVGELFF
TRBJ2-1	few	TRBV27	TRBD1	TGTGCCAGCAGTTTAACTTTAGACAGGGCAGGTGAGCAGTTCTTC	CASSLTLDRAGEQFF
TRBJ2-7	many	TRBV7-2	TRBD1	TGTGCCAGCAGCCCCCGGACAGGGTTCTCCTACGAGCAGTACTTC	CASSPRTGFSYEQYF
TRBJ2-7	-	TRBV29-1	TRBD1	TGCAGCGTTGAAGTAAGGGGACAGGGGGGGATATACGAGCAGTACTTC	CSVEVRGQGGIYEQYF
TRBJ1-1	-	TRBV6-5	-	TGTGCCAGCAGATTCAGGGTCGGAGACACTGAAGCTTTCTTT	CASRFRVGDTEAFF
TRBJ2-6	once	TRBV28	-	TGTGCCAGCACCTTTACAGTCCGAAGCCTCTCTGGGGACAACGTCCTGACTTTC	CASTFTVRSLSGDNVLTF
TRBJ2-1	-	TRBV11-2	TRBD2	TGTGCCAGCAGCTTGTCGGGGGGGCACGAGCAGTTCTTC	CASSLSGGHEQFF